This T cell receptor (beta chain) was recovered during a study of blood T cell repertoires in COVID-19. Study at large: PBMCs, B-cell-depleted T cells, or T cells provided the cDNA or gDNA that made up the material.

From germline, CDR1 is LNHDA and CDR2 SQIVND (reference sequence). This CDR3 has 16 residues. The germline V and J ends were trimmed by 4 bases and 4 bases, with 19 bases remaining between them. TCRdb keeps only in-frame clones here, not all; method: immunoSEQ multiplex PCR. The sample includes 95,000 to 100,000 clones, about 80% seen only once; the top ten take more than 9%. The gene calls are TRBV19 and TRBJ1-1, with D perhaps TRBD1 (6 bases). This receptor was taken from a man between 65 and 85 years old with acute or convalescent COVID-19. The sequenced material came from peripheral blood. The CDR3, as DNA: TGTGCCAGTAGTACCCTCGCCGACAGGTGGGGCACTGAAGCTTTCTTT. It codes for CASSTLADRWGTEAFF.